Reported below is one T cell receptor (beta chain). Other DNA sequences in this specimen translate into the identical CDR3. The record originates from a study of shared clonotypes between healthy human individuals. Trimming took 0 bases from V and 2 from J, leaving 8 bases between them. Per the germline V gene, CDR1 is LNHNV and CDR2 is YYDKDF (reference sequence). There are 14 residues in the CDR3. Libraries were prepared by immunoSEQ multiplex PCR; TCRdb keeps only in-frame clonotypes and omits some of them. The repertoire holds about 510,000 clones, with 79% as singletons. The chain carries TRBV15 and TRBJ2-7, with TRBD2 as a possible D gene (6 bases). The sequenced material came from PBMCs. The clonotype originates from a middle-aged woman in good health. Some clones in this sample may be carry-over from other donors' samples. The CDR3 protein is CATSRDRGTYEQYF. Written as DNA, the CDR3 is TGTGCCACCAGCAGAGACCGCGGGACCTACGAGCAGTACTTC.